The rows below give T cell receptor beta chains drawn from one sample of a study of molecular identifiers for immune sequencing clone quantification. TCRdb used MiXCR to reprocess the PCR reads, holding one entry per CDR3 protein. Among 45,000 to 60,000 distinct CDR3 sequences listed, just over 35% were seen once. Specimen: naive CD8+ T cells from blood, with Jurkat cell RNA spiked in. The origin of the receptors is a human donor in good health. Some libraries in this study had Jurkat cell RNA spiked in. The CDR3 runs from the conserved cysteine through the conserved F or W. Fields, in order: D gene, J gene, V gene, clone size, CDR3 protein, CDR3 DNA. D genes are given only for firm matches. Where a row states a size, it is once, few, many or the class of an expanded clone; other rows omit it.

-,TRBJ1-5,TRBV19,-,CASRNRVPNQPQQF,TGTGCCAGTAGAAACAGGGTACCCAATCAGCCCCAGCAATTT
-,TRBJ2-3,TRBV4-1,many,CASSQAPITADTQYF,TGCGCCAGCAGCCAAGCCCCAATTACGGCGGATACGCAGTATTTT
-,TRBJ2-3,TRBV7-9,-,CASSLWGADTQYF,TGTGCCAGCAGCTTATGGGGGGCCGATACGCAGTATTTT
TRBD2,TRBJ2-3,TRBV10-2,-,CASCFSGASTDTQYF,TGCGCCAGCTGTTTTAGCGGGGCTAGCACAGATACGCAGTATTTT
TRBD1,TRBJ2-5,TRBV12-3/TRBV12-4,few,CASSPTGQQETQYF,TGTGCCAGCAGTCCGACAGGGCAACAAGAGACCCAGTACTTC
-,TRBJ2-1,TRBV4-1,few,CASSQGFGAVAHEQFF,TGCGCCAGCAGCCAAGGGTTCGGGGCAGTCGCCCATGAGCAGTTCTTC
TRBD1,TRBJ1-3,TRBV4-3,few,CASSQGMGQKNTIYF,TGCGCCAGCAGCCAGGGGATGGGACAGAAAAACACCATATATTTT
-,TRBJ2-1,TRBV6-6,many,CASSYFVRQNNEQFF,TGTGCCAGCAGTTACTTCGTCCGACAGAACAATGAGCAGTTCTTC
TRBD1,TRBJ1-4,TRBV12-3/TRBV12-4,-,CASRSRSGTGKYTNEKLFF,TGTGCCAGCAGGTCGAGGTCCGGGACAGGGAAGTATACTAATGAAAAACTGTTTTTT
-,TRBJ2-3,TRBV7-9,many,CASSFQHSAGTQYF,TGTGCCAGCAGCTTCCAACACAGCGCTGGTACGCAGTATTTT
TRBD1,TRBJ2-2,TRBV4-3,few,CASSQGQGASGELFF,TGCGCCAGCAGCCAGGGACAGGGGGCCTCCGGGGAGCTGTTTTTT
-,TRBJ1-1,TRBV5-3,-,CASSLGGMNTEAFF,TGTGCCAGCAGCTTGGGGGGGATGAACACTGAAGCTTTCTTT
-,TRBJ2-3,TRBV28,-,CASSFRRETDTQYF,TGTGCCAGCAGTTTTCGACGGGAAACAGATACGCAGTATTTT
-,TRBJ1-1,TRBV28,-,CASGWGAEAFF,TGTGCCAGCGGTTGGGGGGCTGAAGCTTTCTTT
-,TRBJ1-1,TRBV11-2,-,CASSPTGTEAFF,TGTGCCAGCAGCCCCACGGGCACTGAAGCTTTCTTT
-,TRBJ2-2,TRBV5-1,-,CACSDSGELFF,TGCGCCTGCAGCGATTCCGGGGAGCTGTTTTTT
-,TRBJ1-2,TRBV6-2/TRBV6-3,-,CASRFQGLNYGYTF,TGTGCCAGCAGATTCCAGGGGCTTAACTATGGCTACACCTTC
-,TRBJ2-7,TRBV19,-,CASSTRDGRYEQHF,TGTGCCAGTAGTACCCGGGACGGACGGTACGAGCAGCACTTC
-,TRBJ2-7,TRBV6-5,-,CASSYGQGIINEQYF,TGTGCCAGCAGTTACGGGCAGGGGATTATCAACGAGCAGTACTTC
-,TRBJ2-7,TRBV28,few,CASSSPGLYYEQYF,TGTGCCAGCAGTTCCCCGGGTCTGTACTACGAGCAGTACTTC
-,TRBJ2-5,TRBV5-3,-,CPSSLWLGAETQYF,TGTCCCAGCAGCCTTTGGCTGGGCGCGGAGACCCAGTACTTC
TRBD2,TRBJ2-7,TRBV9,-,CASSESSGESYEQYF,TGTGCCAGCAGCGAATCTAGCGGTGAGAGTTACGAGCAGTACTTC
-,TRBJ2-5,TRBV7-9,many,CASSLPATETQYF,TGTGCCAGCAGCTTACCGGCGACGGAGACCCAGTACTTC
-,TRBJ2-7,TRBV14,few,CASSQDLGRSHEQYF,TGTGCCAGCAGCCAAGATCTAGGAAGGTCCCACGAGCAGTACTTC
-,TRBJ2-6,TRBV28,medium-sized,CATITGTTFPGANVLTF,TGTGCCACCATTACAGGGACAACTTTCCCTGGGGCCAACGTCCTGACTTTC
-,TRBJ2-7,TRBV6-7,-,CASSAPSRGLYEQYF,TGTGCCAGCAGTGCGCCTAGCAGGGGTTTGTACGAGCAGTACTTC
TRBD2,TRBJ2-1,TRBV7-8,many,CASMETGTSSYNEQFF,TGTGCCAGCATGGAAACCGGGACTAGCAGCTACAATGAGCAGTTCTTC
-,TRBJ1-5,TRBV7-9,many,CASSSTQSQPQHF,TGTGCCAGCAGCTCCACGCAGTCGCAGCCCCAGCATTTT
TRBD1,TRBJ2-7,TRBV7-8,many,CASSPGTAAYEQYF,TGTGCCAGCAGCCCCGGGACAGCTGCCTACGAGCAGTACTTC